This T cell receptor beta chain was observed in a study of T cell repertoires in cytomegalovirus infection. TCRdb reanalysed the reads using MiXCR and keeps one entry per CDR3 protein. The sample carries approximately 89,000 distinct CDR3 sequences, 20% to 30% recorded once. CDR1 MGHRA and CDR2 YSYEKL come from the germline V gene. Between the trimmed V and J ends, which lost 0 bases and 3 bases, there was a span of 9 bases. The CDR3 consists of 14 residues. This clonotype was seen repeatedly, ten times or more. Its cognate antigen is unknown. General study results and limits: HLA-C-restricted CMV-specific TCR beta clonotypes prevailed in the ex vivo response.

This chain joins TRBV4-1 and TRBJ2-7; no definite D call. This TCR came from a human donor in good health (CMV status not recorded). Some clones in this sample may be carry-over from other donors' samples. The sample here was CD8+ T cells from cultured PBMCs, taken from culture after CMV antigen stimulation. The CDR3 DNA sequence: TGCGCCAGCAGCCAAGATGGTATTGGCTACGAGCAGTACTTC. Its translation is CASSQDGIGYEQYF.